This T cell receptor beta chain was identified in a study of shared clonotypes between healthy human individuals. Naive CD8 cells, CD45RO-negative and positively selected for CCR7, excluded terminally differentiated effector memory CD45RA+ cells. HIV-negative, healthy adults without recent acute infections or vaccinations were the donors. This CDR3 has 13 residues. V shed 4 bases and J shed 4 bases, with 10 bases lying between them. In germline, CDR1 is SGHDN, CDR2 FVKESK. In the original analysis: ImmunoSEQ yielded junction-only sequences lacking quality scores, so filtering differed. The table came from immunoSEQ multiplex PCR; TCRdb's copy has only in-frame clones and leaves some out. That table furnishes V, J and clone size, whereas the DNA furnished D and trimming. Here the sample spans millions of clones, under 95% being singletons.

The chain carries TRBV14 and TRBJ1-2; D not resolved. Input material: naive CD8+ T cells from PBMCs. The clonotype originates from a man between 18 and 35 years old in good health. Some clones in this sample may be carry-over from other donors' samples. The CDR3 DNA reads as TGTGCCAGCAGCCCCGCAAGGTCCTATGGCTACACCTTC. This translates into CASSPARSYGYTF.